This TCR beta chain was found in a study of control samples from healthy donors and cancer patients. This CDR3 has 13 residues. V was cut by 3 bases and J by 5 bases, with 10 bases left in between. Germline V gene data show CDR1 as SEHNR and CDR2 as FQNEAQ (reference sequence). Assay used: immunoSEQ multiplex PCR; TCRdb lists only in-frame clones, some missing. The repertoire holds 150,000 to 200,000 clones, with approximately 94% as singletons. Sample: blood. The source is a woman aged 40 to 50 in good health. V is TRBV7-9 and J is TRBJ2-5; D unclear. The CDR3 coding sequence is TGTGCCAGCAGCTTGAGTTTATTGGAGACCCAGTACTTC. It is translated as CASSLSLLETQYF.